These T cell receptor beta chains were read from a single sample in a study of low-dose radiotherapy and immunotherapy resistance in tumors. Via MiXCR, TCRdb re-called the reads, giving one row per CDR3 protein. The data contain around 90,000 distinct CDR3 sequences, over 15% of them singletons. Sequences were derived from PBMCs, sampled before treatment. All receptors derive from a male donor with prostate cancer. Both conserved end residues are trimmed from each CDR3. The order of the fields is J gene, V gene, CDR3 protein.

J gene: TRBJ2-6
V gene: TRBV6-5
CDR3 protein: ASSNPDRGLGSGANVLT

J gene: TRBJ2-7
V gene: TRBV28
CDR3 protein: ASSLVGGRPPEQY

J gene: TRBJ2-1
V gene: TRBV4-2
CDR3 protein: ASSQFLAGYNEQF

J gene: TRBJ2-2
V gene: TRBV6-6
CDR3 protein: ASSYSRVPGELF

J gene: TRBJ1-1
V gene: TRBV4-1
CDR3 protein: ASSPPGQEYTEAF

J gene: TRBJ1-1
V gene: TRBV11-2
CDR3 protein: ASTPTPGAF

J gene: TRBJ1-1
V gene: TRBV30
CDR3 protein: AWTPRAEAF

J gene: TRBJ2-2
V gene: TRBV7-2
CDR3 protein: ASTSLGISGANTGELF

J gene: TRBJ2-1
V gene: TRBV5-4
CDR3 protein: ASSGREGGNEQF

J gene: TRBJ2-1
V gene: TRBV7-9
CDR3 protein: ASRSVQPQNEQF

J gene: TRBJ2-5
V gene: TRBV30
CDR3 protein: AWSWPGVAETQY

J gene: TRBJ2-3
V gene: TRBV5-1
CDR3 protein: ASSLAGRGDTQY

J gene: TRBJ2-5
V gene: TRBV10-2
CDR3 protein: ASSDLGGGAGQETQY

J gene: TRBJ2-3
V gene: TRBV19
CDR3 protein: ASSMAAGTDTQY

J gene: TRBJ1-5
V gene: TRBV27
CDR3 protein: ASSPLAGTVSNQPQH

J gene: TRBJ2-1
V gene: TRBV5-1
CDR3 protein: ASKVNSGGGSSYNEQF

J gene: TRBJ1-6
V gene: TRBV7-2
CDR3 protein: ASSLSAARAGHSPLH

J gene: TRBJ2-3
V gene: TRBV5-4
CDR3 protein: ASSDLRGAKEQY

J gene: TRBJ2-3
V gene: TRBV12-3/TRBV12-4
CDR3 protein: ASSPTSGGSTDTQY

J gene: TRBJ2-7
V gene: TRBV18
CDR3 protein: ASSIQARDYEQY

J gene: TRBJ1-5
V gene: TRBV29-1
CDR3 protein: SVEGGVGQPQH

J gene: TRBJ2-7
V gene: TRBV28
CDR3 protein: ASNVGGYSYEQY

J gene: TRBJ2-2
V gene: TRBV12-3/TRBV12-4
CDR3 protein: ASSGTSFFPGELF

J gene: TRBJ1-2
V gene: TRBV7-3
CDR3 protein: ASSLAAGDGYT

J gene: TRBJ1-3
V gene: TRBV9
CDR3 protein: ASSVGEGASNTIY

J gene: TRBJ1-5
V gene: TRBV18
CDR3 protein: ASSPETGTESNQPQH

J gene: TRBJ2-7
V gene: TRBV1
CDR3 protein: TSSQDCGGAFFYEQY

J gene: TRBJ2-5
V gene: TRBV5-1
CDR3 protein: ASSATGASETQY

J gene: TRBJ2-1
V gene: TRBV20-1
CDR3 protein: SAREGGSRGSYNEQF

J gene: TRBJ2-3
V gene: TRBV14
CDR3 protein: ASSIQSGSARRTDTQY

J gene: TRBJ2-1
V gene: TRBV6-4
CDR3 protein: ASSEQGNEQF

J gene: TRBJ2-7
V gene: TRBV6-5
CDR3 protein: ASSYSDGDYEQY

J gene: TRBJ2-5
V gene: TRBV4-2
CDR3 protein: ASSLEGHQETQY

J gene: TRBJ2-2
V gene: TRBV7-4
CDR3 protein: ASSLRRTANTGELF

J gene: TRBJ2-1
V gene: TRBV6-1
CDR3 protein: ASSELAHRSYNEQF

J gene: TRBJ1-2
V gene: TRBV28
CDR3 protein: ASSTREIQGLYYGYT

J gene: TRBJ2-3
V gene: TRBV12-3/TRBV12-4
CDR3 protein: ASSSTARVTDTQY

J gene: TRBJ2-4
V gene: TRBV19
CDR3 protein: ASSILAPFGDKNIQY

J gene: TRBJ2-2
V gene: TRBV12-3/TRBV12-4
CDR3 protein: ASSLGRRANTGELF

J gene: TRBJ2-5
V gene: TRBV7-9
CDR3 protein: ASSLVTGAGGETQY

J gene: TRBJ2-7
V gene: TRBV4-3
CDR3 protein: ASSQDTANYEQY

J gene: TRBJ1-2
V gene: TRBV5-4
CDR3 protein: ASSLFADKRGYT

J gene: TRBJ1-4
V gene: TRBV28
CDR3 protein: ASRSKYGRVF

J gene: TRBJ2-3
V gene: TRBV7-2
CDR3 protein: ASSLVLAGFTDTQY